This T cell receptor (beta chain) was found in a study of breast tumors, draining lymph nodes, adjacent tissues. Study-wide points: Compared with lymph nodes, tumors were less diverse; compared with nontumor tissue, more. Data only fit, rather than demonstrated, lymph node origin of most tumor T cells.

TCRdb re-called the multiplex PCR reads with MiXCR, one entry per CDR3 protein. This sample has 20,000 to 25,000 distinct CDR3 sequences; roughly 55% occur once, and the top ten carry over 11%. In this sample, this clonotype turned up once. No antigen is known for it. Germline CDR1 is DFQATT and CDR2 is SNEGSKA (reference sequence). This CDR3 has 12 residues. V lost 6 bases and J lost 5; bases outside the gene matches: 4. Sequencing was done on a sample of breast tumor tissue. This chain joins TRBV20-1 and TRBJ1-2, with 9 bases fitting TRBD1. The receptor comes from a female donor with breast cancer. Some clones in this sample may be carry-over from other donors' samples. The CDR3 here is CSARTGEYGYTF. The CDR3, as DNA: TGCAGTGCGCGGACAGGGGAGTATGGCTACACCTTC.